The next 29 T cell receptor beta chains were all read from a single sample in a study of identical twins. TCRdb called the 5' RACE reads again in MiXCR, with one record for every CDR3 protein. The sample lists under 800,000 distinct CDR3 sequences; 21% were seen once. The same data also went into a second study, on T cells expressing NK-cell markers.

The sequencing sample was made of PBMCs. The receptors originated from a woman younger than 35 in good health.

A few counts support this clonotype. V gene TRBV12-3 or TRBV12-4 combines with J gene TRBJ2-1; no reliable D call. The V end was cut by 2 bases, the J end by 13 bases, with 9 bases between. This CDR3 spans 11 amino acids. CDR3 amino acids: CASSLSAYQFF. The CDR3 DNA is TGTGCCAGCAGTTTATCAGCATACCAGTTCTTC.

This clonotype was seen a few times. CDR3 amino acids: CASSLGLRDSPREQYF. The CDR3 nucleotides read TGCGCCAGCAGCTTGGGACTCCGGGACAGCCCTAGGGAGCAGTACTTC. V usage is TRBV5-1 and J usage is TRBJ2-7; TRBD1 matches 7 bases. The CDR3 has 16 amino acids. Germline-derived CDR1 and CDR2 are SGHRS and YFSETQ. After removal of 0 bases from V and 7 bases from J, the junction contained 13 bases not matched to a gene.

The V gene is TRBV7-6, the J gene TRBJ1-2; D gene uncertain. Germline loops: CDR1 SGHVS, CDR2 FNYEAQ. Trimming stripped 1 base from V and 2 bases from J, with 11 bases between. The CDR3 is 15 amino acids. Here the CDR3 reads CASSLEASPNYGYTF. The CDR3 DNA reads as TGTGCCAGCAGCTTAGAGGCCAGTCCCAACTATGGCTACACCTTC.

The chain recombines TRBV2 with TRBJ2-2; no reliable D call. Germline V lookup: CDR1 SNHLY, CDR2 FYNNEI. V gave up 8 bases and J gave up 6 bases, with 19 bases separating them. CDR3 size: 15 residues. The CDR3 DNA reads TGTGCCAGCTTCCCCTTTGGGATAGGGCCCGGGGAGCTGTTTTTT. This sequence encodes CASFPFGIGPGELFF.

This chain links TRBV27 with TRBJ2-7; 8 bases agree with TRBD1. After removal of 7 bases from V and 3 bases from J, the junction contained 11 bases not matched to a gene. The CDR3 has 15 amino acids. Looked up from germline, CDR1 is MNHEY and CDR2 is SMNVEV (reference sequence). Here the CDR3 DNA reads TGTGCCAGCACCCTTTACGCGGGACAGGTCTACGAGCAGTACTTC. As protein: CASTLYAGQVYEQYF.

This clonotype was seen only a few times. V and J are TRBV18 and TRBJ2-1, with TRBD1 matching over 7 bases. The germline V gene has CDR1 KGHSH and CDR2 LQKENI. J gave up 10 bases and V 3 bases, and 6 bases lay outside the gene matches. The CDR3 spans 13 residues. The DNA for the CDR3 is TGTGCCAGCTCACCGGGACAGTTACCCGAGCAGTTCTTC. It is translated as CASSPGQLPEQFF.

The V gene is TRBV6-1, the J gene TRBJ2-7; tentative D call: TRBD1 (7 bases). This CDR3 is built from 17 residues. V was pared by 5 bases and J by 1 base, with 21 bases between. Looked up from germline, CDR1 is MNHNS and CDR2 is SASEGT. CDR3 nucleotide sequence: TGTGCCAGCAGTCTAACATGGGGGGACAGCCTTTCCTACGAGCAGTACTTC. It translates to CASSLTWGDSLSYEQYF.

This clonotype occurred a few times. This chain links TRBV9 with TRBJ2-1, with 7 bases aligning to TRBD2. CDR3 size: 13 residues. Germline V gives CDR1 SGDLS, CDR2 YYNGEE. V shed 4 bases and J 8 bases; nucleotides not matched to a gene: 6. The CDR3 DNA reads as TGTGCCAGCAGCCCCCGGGGGAGGGATGAGCAGTTCTTC. As protein: CASSPRGRDEQFF.

The chain has TRBV6-5 and TRBJ2-1, with D perhaps TRBD2 (6 bases). Looked up from germline, CDR1 is MNHEY and CDR2 is SVGAGI. Trimming took 4 bases from V and 7 from J, leaving 14 bases between them. CDR3 length: 14 amino acids. CDR3 in DNA: TGTGCCAGCAGTTTGCAGACTAGTGAGAATGAGCAGTTCTTC. Encoded protein: CASSLQTSENEQFF.

A few counts support this clonotype. This chain uses TRBV20-1 with TRBJ2-3; D is perhaps TRBD2 (6 bases). The V gene's germline CDR1 is DFQATT and CDR2 SNEGSKA (reference sequence). The CDR3 extends over 14 amino acids. V was pared by 3 bases and J by 2 bases, with 12 bases between. DNA for the CDR3: TGCAGTGCTAGGATGGGGGGAAACACAGATACGCAGTATTTT. It yields the protein CSARMGGNTDTQYF.

This clonotype was seen a handful of times. The J gene is TRBJ2-2, the V gene TRBV27, with D perhaps matching TRBD1 or TRBD2 (5 bases each). CDR3 length equals 15 residues. The germline V gene has CDR1 MNHEY and CDR2 SMNVEV (reference sequence). V was shortened by 6 bases and J by 3 bases, with 14 bases between the two germline ends. The CDR3 bases are TGTGCCAGCAGCCCGCCGGGACGTGACACCGGGGAGCTGTTTTTT. Translated, it gives CASSPPGRDTGELFF.

The gene calls are TRBV7-2 and TRBJ2-7; D is ambiguous. Trimming pared 5 bases from V and 3 bases from J, leaving 11 bases between. The germline V gene encodes CDR1 SGHTA and CDR2 FQGNSA. The CDR3 length is 13 residues. DNA for the CDR3: TGTGCCAGCAGCACGAGGAGATTCTACGAGCAGTACTTC. Its translation: CASSTRRFYEQYF.

The chain has TRBV11-2 and TRBJ2-3; TRBD2 matches 8 bases. Germline V CDR1 and CDR2: SGHAT, FQNNGV. Trimming at V came to 4 bases and at J to 3 bases, leaving 15 bases not matched to a gene. The CDR3 length is 18 residues. CDR3 sequence reads: CASSSFPKLAGRTDTQYF. In nucleotides, the CDR3 is TGTGCCAGCAGCTCATTTCCTAAGCTAGCGGGCAGGACAGATACGCAGTATTTT.

A few counts support this clonotype. J is TRBJ2-5 and V is TRBV5-1; 8 bases align to TRBD1. The CDR3 length is 15 residues. The germline CDR1 and CDR2 sequences are SGHRS and YFSETQ. V was pared by 0 bases and J by 5 bases, with 6 bases of the junction left unmatched. The CDR3 DNA sequence: TGCGCCAGCAGCTTGGGTCCAGGGGGCTTGGAGACCCAGTACTTC. Its protein is CASSLGPGGLETQYF. Variable domain in full (rest from reference TRBV5-1 and TRBJ2-5): KAGVTQTPRYLIKTRGQQVTLSCSPISGHRSVSWYQQTPGQGLQFLFEYFSETQRNKGNFPGRFSGRQFSNSRSEMNVSTLELGDSALYLCASSLGPGGLETQYFGPGTRLLVL.

The count of this clonotype is one. CDR3 sequence (DNA): TGTGCCAGCAGCTTGGACCCACTCGCCTACAATGAGCAGTTCTTC. It is translated as CASSLDPLAYNEQFF. J is TRBJ2-1 and V is TRBV5-4, with unresolved D. The CDR3 is 15 amino acids. Germline loops: CDR1 SGHNT, CDR2 YYREEE (reference sequence). V was pared by 0 bases and J by 2 bases, with 9 bases between.

This clonotype was observed a handful of times. The chain carries TRBV12-3 or TRBV12-4 and TRBJ2-7; D might be TRBD1 (5 bases). The CDR3 consists of 12 residues. The V and J ends lost 4 bases and 3 bases respectively, with 7 bases between them. In nucleotides, the CDR3 is TGTGCCAGCAGTTCGGACATCTACGAGCAGTACTTC. Translating gives CASSSDIYEQYF.

This clonotype was counted a few times. In nucleotides, the CDR3 is TGTGCCACCAGTGACCCTTTTAACGGGGAGCTGTTTTTT. Its protein is CATSDPFNGELFF. This chain uses TRBV24-1 with TRBJ2-2; D is uncertain. Trimming took off 4 bases at V and 7 bases at J, with 9 bases between the two ends. Germline V gene lookup returns CDR1 KGHDR and CDR2 SFDVKD. The CDR3 length is 13 residues.

This clonotype was seen a handful of times. The rearrangement uses TRBV12-3 or TRBV12-4 and TRBJ2-1; tentatively, D is TRBD2 (5 bases). V lost 2 bases, J lost 6 bases, and 11 bases lay in between. The CDR3 consists of 14 residues. The CDR3 is CASSLSLAGNEQFF. CDR3 DNA: TGTGCCAGCAGTTTAAGTCTAGCTGGCAATGAGCAGTTCTTC.

This clonotype showed up many times. This chain uses TRBV7-9 with TRBJ2-5; D is uncertain. Per germline, CDR1 SEHNR and CDR2 FQNEAQ (reference sequence). The CDR3 length is 14 residues. Trimming took 7 bases from V and 3 from J, leaving 15 bases between them. For the CDR3, the DNA is TGTGCCAGCATCCCCCTCGGATTCGAAGAGACCCAGTACTTC. It codes for CASIPLGFEETQYF.

V usage is TRBV7-9 and J usage is TRBJ2-3; D is possibly TRBD2 (5 bases). CDR3 length: 15 residues. The germline CDR1 and CDR2 sequences are SEHNR and FQNEAQ (reference sequence). The V and J ends lost 4 bases and 0 bases respectively, with 11 bases between them. For the CDR3, the DNA is TGTGCCAGCAGCTCCCCGGGAAGTAGCACAGATACGCAGTATTTT. Amino acids: CASSSPGSSTDTQYF.

V and J are TRBV3-1 and TRBJ2-1, with D perhaps assigned TRBD1 or TRBD2 (7 bases each). CDR1 LGHDT and CDR2 YNNKEL come from the germline V gene (reference sequence). This CDR3 contains 16 residues. The V gene lost 0 bases and the J gene lost 8 bases, with 17 bases spanning the gap. The CDR3 sequence: CASSQDGGLGGDEQFF. The CDR3 coding sequence is TGTGCCAGCAGCCAAGATGGCGGACTAGGGGGCGATGAGCAGTTCTTC.

In its sample, this clonotype was seen a few times. The rearrangement links TRBV5-1 to TRBJ2-1, with 7 positions matching TRBD1. CDR1 and CDR2 (germline): SGHRS, YFSETQ. The CDR3 sequence is 15 residues long. J was trimmed by 8 bases and V by 4 bases; bases with no gene match: 12. Written as DNA, the CDR3 is TGCGCCAGCAGCCCGGCTGGGACAGTGGCTGATGAGCAGTTCTTC. It codes for CASSPAGTVADEQFF.

This sequence joins TRBV10-3 and TRBJ2-5; a possible D gene is TRBD1 (6 bases). CDR3 length: 10 residues. Deletions cut 8 bases from V and 8 bases from J, with 9 bases between. CDR1 and CDR2 from the germline V gene are ENHRY and SYGVKD. The CDR3 region has the DNA TGTGCCATCGGGGGCCTTACCCAGTACTTC. Its translation: CAIGGLTQYF.

V gene TRBV7-2 combines with J gene TRBJ2-3, with 12 bases identical to TRBD2. V gave up 4 bases and J gave up 4 bases; unmatched junction bases: 9. The germline V gene has CDR1 SGHTA and CDR2 FQGNSA. This CDR3 is built from 17 residues. The CDR3 nucleotides are TGTGCCAGCAGCTCCCTTCGGCTAGCGGGAGGGTCAGATACGCAGTATTTT. Translated: CASSSLRLAGGSDTQYF.

This clonotype was seen a few times. The gene calls are TRBV5-6 and TRBJ1-1; D gene unclear. V gave up 2 bases and J gave up 6 bases, with 8 bases separating them. The CDR3 has 12 amino acids. CDR1 is SGHDT, CDR2 YYEEEE, per germline. CDR3 sequence: CASSFSGPEAFF. The DNA for the CDR3 is TGTGCCAGCAGCTTCTCGGGCCCTGAAGCTTTCTTT.

This clonotype has only a few counts. J is TRBJ1-5 and V is TRBV5-1; possibly TRBD1 for D (6 bases). With 3 bases removed from V and 0 bases from J, the gap between germline ends came to 10 bases. The length of the CDR3 is 15 residues. From germline, CDR1 is SGHRS and CDR2 YFSETQ. CDR3 loop: CASSWGHHSNQPQHF. CDR3 sequence (DNA): TGCGCCAGCAGCTGGGGACACCATAGCAATCAGCCCCAGCATTTT.

This clonotype was seen only a few times. The gene calls are TRBV20-1 and TRBJ2-7; TRBD1 matches 9 bases. The junction had 8 bases not matched to a gene; V was cut back by 6 bases and J by 2 bases. This CDR3 contains 14 residues. CDR1 is DFQATT and CDR2 is SNEGSKA in the germline V gene (reference sequence). This chain's CDR3 is CSAASGTGTYEQYF. CDR3 DNA: TGCAGTGCCGCATCCGGGACAGGGACCTACGAGCAGTACTTC.

Notes on this clonotype: With a much larger clone just one base away, this may be a read error. The chain uses TRBV6-5 and TRBJ2-3, with TRBD2 matching over 10 bases. Germline V CDR1 and CDR2: MNHEY, SVGAGI. V lost 2 bases and J lost 5; bases outside the gene matches: 4. The CDR3 contains 15 residues. The CDR3 spells CASSYVSGRLDTQYF. CDR3 DNA: TGTGCCAGCAGTTACGTTAGCGGGAGGTTAGATACGCAGTATTTT.

This sequence joins TRBV20-1 and TRBJ1-4; 8 bases map to TRBD1. CDR3 length: 12 residues. J gave up 7 bases and V 5 bases, and 3 bases lay outside the gene matches. In germline, CDR1 is DFQATT, CDR2 SNEGSKA (reference sequence). CDR3: CSALDRVEKLFF. CDR3 sequence (DNA): TGCAGTGCTTTGGACAGGGTTGAAAAACTGTTTTTT.